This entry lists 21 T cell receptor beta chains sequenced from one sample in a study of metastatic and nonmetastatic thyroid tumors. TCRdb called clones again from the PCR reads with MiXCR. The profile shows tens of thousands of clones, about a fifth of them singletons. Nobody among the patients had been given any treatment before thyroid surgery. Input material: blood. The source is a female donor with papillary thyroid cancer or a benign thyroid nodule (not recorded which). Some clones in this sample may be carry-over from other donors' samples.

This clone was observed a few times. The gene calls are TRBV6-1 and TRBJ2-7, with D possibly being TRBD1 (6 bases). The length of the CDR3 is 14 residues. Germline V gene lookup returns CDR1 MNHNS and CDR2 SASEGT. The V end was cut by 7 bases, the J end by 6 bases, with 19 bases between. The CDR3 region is CASNARDTLGEQYF. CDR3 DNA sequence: TGTGCCAGCAATGCCCGGGACACCTTGGGCGAGCAGTACTTC.

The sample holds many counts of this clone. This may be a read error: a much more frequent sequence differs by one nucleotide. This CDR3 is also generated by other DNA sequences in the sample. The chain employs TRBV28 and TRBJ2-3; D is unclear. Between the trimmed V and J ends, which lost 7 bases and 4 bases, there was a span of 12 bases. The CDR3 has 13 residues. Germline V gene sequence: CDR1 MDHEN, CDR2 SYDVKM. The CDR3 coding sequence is TGTGCCAGCACCGGTCCCAGACCAGATACGCAGTATTTT. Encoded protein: CASTGPRPDTQYF.

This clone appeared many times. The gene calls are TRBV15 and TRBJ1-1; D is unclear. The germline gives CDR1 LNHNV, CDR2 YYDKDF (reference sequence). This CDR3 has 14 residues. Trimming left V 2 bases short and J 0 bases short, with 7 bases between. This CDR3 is CATSRSTVNTEAFF. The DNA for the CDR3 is TGTGCCACCAGCAGATCCACGGTGAACACTGAAGCTTTCTTT. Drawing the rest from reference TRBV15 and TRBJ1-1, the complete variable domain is DAMVIQNPRYQVTQFGKPVTLSCSQTLNHNVMYWYQQKSSQAPKLLFHYYDKDFNNEADTPDNFQSRRPNTSFCFLDIRSPGLGDTAMYLCATSRSTVNTEAFFGQGTRLTVV.

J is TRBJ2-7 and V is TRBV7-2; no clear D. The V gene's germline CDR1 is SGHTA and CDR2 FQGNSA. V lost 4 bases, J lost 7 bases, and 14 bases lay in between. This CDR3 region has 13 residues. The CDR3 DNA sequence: TGTGCCAGCAGCTGTGATGCACAATCGGAGCAGTACTTC. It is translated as CASSCDAQSEQYF.

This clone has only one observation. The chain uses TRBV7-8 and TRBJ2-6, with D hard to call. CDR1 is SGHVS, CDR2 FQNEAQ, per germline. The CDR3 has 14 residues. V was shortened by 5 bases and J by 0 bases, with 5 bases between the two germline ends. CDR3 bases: TGTGCCAGCAGCCCTAGCTCTGGGGCCAACGTCCTGACTTTC. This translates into CASSPSSGANVLTF.

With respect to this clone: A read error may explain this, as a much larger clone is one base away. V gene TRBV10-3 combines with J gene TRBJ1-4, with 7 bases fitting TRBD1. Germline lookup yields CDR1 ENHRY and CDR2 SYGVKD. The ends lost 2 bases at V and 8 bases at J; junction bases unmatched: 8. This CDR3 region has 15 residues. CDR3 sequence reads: CAISEGDSRGEKLFF. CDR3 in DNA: TGTGCCATCAGTGAGGGGGACAGCCGAGGCGAAAAACTGTTTTTT.

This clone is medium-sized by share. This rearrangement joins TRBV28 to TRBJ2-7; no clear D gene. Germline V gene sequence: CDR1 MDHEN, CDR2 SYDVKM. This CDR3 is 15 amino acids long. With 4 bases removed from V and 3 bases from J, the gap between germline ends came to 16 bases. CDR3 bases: TGTGCCAGCAGTTCCTTGGGCCCTCAACACTACGAGCAGTACTTC. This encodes CASSSLGPQHYEQYF. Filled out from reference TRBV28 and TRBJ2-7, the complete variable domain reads DVKVTQSSRYLVKRTGEKVFLECVQDMDHENMFWYRQDPGLGLRLIYFSYDVKMKEKGDIPEGYSVSREKKERFSLILESASTNQTSMYLCASSSLGPQHYEQYFGPGTRLTVT.

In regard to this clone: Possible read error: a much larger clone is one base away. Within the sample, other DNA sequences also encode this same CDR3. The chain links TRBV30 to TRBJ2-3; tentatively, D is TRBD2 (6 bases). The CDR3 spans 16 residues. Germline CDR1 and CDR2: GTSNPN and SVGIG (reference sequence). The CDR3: CAWSVAGPRGTDTQYF. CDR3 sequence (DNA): TGCGCCTGGAGTGTGGCGGGACCGAGGGGCACAGATACGCAGTATTTT.

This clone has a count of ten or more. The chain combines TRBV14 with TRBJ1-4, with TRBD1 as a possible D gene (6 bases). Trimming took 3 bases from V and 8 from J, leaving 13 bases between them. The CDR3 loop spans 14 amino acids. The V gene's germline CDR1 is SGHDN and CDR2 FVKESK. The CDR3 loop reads CASSHSEGGEKLFF. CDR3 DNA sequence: TGTGCCAGCAGCCATTCGGAGGGGGGCGAAAAACTGTTTTTT.

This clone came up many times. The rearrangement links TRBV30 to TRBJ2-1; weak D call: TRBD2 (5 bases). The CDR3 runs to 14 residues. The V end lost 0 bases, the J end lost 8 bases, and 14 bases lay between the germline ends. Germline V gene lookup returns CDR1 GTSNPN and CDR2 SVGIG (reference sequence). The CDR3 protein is CAWSVSSSLDEQFF. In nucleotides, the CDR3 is TGTGCCTGGAGTGTATCCTCTAGCTTGGATGAGCAGTTCTTC. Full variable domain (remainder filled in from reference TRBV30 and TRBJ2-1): SQTIHQWPATLVQPVGSPLSLECTVEGTSNPNLYWYRQAAGRGLQLLFYSVGIGQISSEVPQNLSASRPQDRQFILSSKKLLLSDSGFYLCAWSVSSSLDEQFFGPGTRLTVL.

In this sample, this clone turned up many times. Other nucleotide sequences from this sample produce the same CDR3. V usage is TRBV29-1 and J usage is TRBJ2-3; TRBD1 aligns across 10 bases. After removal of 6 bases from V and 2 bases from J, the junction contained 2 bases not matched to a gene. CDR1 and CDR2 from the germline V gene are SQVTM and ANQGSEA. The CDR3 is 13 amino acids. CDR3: CSVGTGVTDTQYF. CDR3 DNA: TGCAGCGTCGGGACAGGGGTCACAGATACGCAGTATTTT.

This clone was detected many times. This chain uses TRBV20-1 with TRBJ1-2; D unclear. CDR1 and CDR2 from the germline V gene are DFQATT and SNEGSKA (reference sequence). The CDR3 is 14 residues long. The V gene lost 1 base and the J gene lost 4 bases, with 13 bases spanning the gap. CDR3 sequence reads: CSARAVGRSYGYTF. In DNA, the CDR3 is TGCAGTGCTAGAGCCGTGGGGAGGAGCTATGGCTACACCTTC.

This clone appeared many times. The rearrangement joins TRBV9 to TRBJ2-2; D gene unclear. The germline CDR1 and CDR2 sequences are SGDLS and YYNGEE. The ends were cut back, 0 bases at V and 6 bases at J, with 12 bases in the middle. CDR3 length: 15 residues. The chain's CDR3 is CASSVGIGWAGELFF. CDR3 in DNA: TGTGCCAGCAGCGTAGGGATAGGGTGGGCCGGGGAGCTGTTTTTT.

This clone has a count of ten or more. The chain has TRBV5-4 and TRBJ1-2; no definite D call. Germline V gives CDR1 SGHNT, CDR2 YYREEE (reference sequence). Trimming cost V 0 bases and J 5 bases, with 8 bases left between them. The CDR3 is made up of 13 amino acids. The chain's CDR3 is CASSLEGPYGYTF. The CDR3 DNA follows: TGTGCCAGCAGCTTGGAGGGCCCGTATGGCTACACCTTC.

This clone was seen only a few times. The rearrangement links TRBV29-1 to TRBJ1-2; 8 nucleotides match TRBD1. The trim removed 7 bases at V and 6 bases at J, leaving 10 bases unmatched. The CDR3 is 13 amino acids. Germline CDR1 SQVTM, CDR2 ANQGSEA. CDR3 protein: CSAGDRGGDGYTF. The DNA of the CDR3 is TGCAGCGCTGGAGACAGGGGAGGAGATGGCTACACCTTC.

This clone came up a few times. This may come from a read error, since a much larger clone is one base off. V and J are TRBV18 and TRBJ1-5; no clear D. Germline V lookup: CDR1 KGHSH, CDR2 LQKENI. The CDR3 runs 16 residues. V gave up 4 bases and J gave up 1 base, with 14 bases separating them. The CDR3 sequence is CASSLVAGSSNQPQHF. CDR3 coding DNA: TGTGCCAGCTCACTAGTCGCAGGAAGCAGCAATCAGCCCCAGCATTTT.

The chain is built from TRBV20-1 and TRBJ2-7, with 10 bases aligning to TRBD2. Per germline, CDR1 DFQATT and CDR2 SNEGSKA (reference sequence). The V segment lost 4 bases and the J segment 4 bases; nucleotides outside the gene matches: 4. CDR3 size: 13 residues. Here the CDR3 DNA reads TGCAGTGCTATCGGACTAGCGGTTTACGAGCAGTACTTC. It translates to CSAIGLAVYEQYF.

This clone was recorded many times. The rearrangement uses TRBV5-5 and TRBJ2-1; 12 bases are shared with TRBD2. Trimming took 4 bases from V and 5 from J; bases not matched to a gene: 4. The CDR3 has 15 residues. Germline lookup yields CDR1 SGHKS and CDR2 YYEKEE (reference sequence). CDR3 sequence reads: CASSRLAGAHNEQFF. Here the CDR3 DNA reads TGTGCCAGCAGCCGACTAGCGGGGGCCCACAATGAGCAGTTCTTC.

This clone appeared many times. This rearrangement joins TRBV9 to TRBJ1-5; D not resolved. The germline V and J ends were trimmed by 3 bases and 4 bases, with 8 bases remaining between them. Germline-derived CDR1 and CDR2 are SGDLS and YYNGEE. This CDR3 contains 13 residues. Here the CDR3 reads CASSEDMNQPQHF. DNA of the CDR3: TGTGCCAGCAGCGAGGATATGAATCAGCCCCAGCATTTT.

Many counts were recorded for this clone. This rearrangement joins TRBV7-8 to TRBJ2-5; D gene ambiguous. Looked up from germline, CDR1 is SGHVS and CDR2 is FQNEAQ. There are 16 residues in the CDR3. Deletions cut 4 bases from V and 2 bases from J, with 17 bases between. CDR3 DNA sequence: TGTGCCAGCAGCTCGGTACGGACCGAGCTTCAAGAGACCCAGTACTTC. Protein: CASSSVRTELQETQYF.

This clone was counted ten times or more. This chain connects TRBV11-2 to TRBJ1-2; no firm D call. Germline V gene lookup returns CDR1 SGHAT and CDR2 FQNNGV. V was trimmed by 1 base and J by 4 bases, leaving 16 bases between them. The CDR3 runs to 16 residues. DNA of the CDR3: TGTGCCAGCAGCTTAGGATCCCCTGGAGCCTTCTATGGCTACACCTTC. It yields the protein CASSLGSPGAFYGYTF.